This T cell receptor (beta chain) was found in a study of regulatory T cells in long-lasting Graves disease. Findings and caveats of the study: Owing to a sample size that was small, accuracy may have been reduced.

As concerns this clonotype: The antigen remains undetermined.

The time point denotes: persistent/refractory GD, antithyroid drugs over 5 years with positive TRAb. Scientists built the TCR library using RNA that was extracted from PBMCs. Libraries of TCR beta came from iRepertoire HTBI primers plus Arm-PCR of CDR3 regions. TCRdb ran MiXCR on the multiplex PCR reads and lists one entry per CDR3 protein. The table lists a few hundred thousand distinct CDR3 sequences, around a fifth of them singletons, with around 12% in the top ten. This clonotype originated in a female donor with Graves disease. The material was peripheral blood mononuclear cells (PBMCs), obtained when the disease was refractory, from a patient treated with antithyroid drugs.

The CDR3 protein is CAWSVQGVKETQYF. The CDR3 nucleotides are TGTGCCTGGAGTGTACAGGGGGTGAAGGAGACCCAGTACTTC. The chain uses TRBV30 and TRBJ2-5, with 8 bases aligning to TRBD1. The CDR3 spans 14 residues. J was trimmed by 5 bases and V by 0 bases; bases with no gene match: 5. Germline CDR1 reads GTSNPN; CDR2 reads SVGIG (reference sequence).